The 2 T cell receptor beta chains listed next were all sequenced from one sample in a study of vaccination and CD4 T cells after COVID-19. Sequenced with the Oncomine TCR Beta short-read assay was DNA taken from cultured CD4+ T cells. MiXCR, run by TCRdb on the PCR reads, gives a single entry per CDR3 protein. The repertoire holds some 11,000 distinct CDR3 sequences, 31% seen once, with approximately 8.8% in the top ten. Described treatment: approximately 11-day PBMC culture with coronavirus spike peptide pools or control peptides (ViraFEST assay). These receptors' targets are unknown. The sequenced sample was CD4+ T cells from blood, cultured in vitro. All receptors come from a human donor who had recovered from COVID-19.

The rearrangement links TRBV6-1 to TRBJ2-7, with TRBD1 matching 7 bases. Germline trimming cut 6 bases from V and 1 base from J; bases unmatched to any gene: 6. CDR1 is MNHNS and CDR2 is SASEGT in the germline V gene. The CDR3 spans 14 residues. CDR3 loop: CASRDEQGSYEQYF. CDR3 DNA sequence: TGTGCCAGCAGGGATGAACAGGGGTCCTACGAGCAGTACTTC.

The rearrangement links TRBV24-1 to TRBJ2-5; possible D gene TRBD1, 6 bases. Germline-derived CDR1 and CDR2 are KGHDR and SFDVKD. Trimming removed 5 bases at V and 4 bases at J, with 10 bases between. The length of the CDR3 is 13 residues. The DNA for the CDR3 is TGTGCCACCAGTGCAGGGGTCCCAGAGACCCAGTACTTC. Its translation: CATSAGVPETQYF.